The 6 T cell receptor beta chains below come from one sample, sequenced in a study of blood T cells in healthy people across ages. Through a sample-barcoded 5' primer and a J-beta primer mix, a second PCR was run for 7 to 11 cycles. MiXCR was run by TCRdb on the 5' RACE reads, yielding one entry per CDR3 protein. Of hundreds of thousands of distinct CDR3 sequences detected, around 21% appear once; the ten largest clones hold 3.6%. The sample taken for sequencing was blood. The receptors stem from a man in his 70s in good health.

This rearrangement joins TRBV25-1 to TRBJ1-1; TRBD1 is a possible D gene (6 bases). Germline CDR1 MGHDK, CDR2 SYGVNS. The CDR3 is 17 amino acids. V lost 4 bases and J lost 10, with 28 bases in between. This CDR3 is CASSADPGTSVPSPAFF. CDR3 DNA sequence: TGTGCCAGCAGTGCCGACCCGGGGACATCGGTACCCTCTCCAGCTTTCTTT.

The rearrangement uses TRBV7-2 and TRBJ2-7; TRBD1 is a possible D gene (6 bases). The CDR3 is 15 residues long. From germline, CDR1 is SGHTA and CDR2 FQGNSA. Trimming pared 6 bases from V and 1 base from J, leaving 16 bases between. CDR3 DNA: TGTGCCAGCAGTCCCTGGGACAAGATGTCCTACGAGCAGTACTTC. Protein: CASSPWDKMSYEQYF.

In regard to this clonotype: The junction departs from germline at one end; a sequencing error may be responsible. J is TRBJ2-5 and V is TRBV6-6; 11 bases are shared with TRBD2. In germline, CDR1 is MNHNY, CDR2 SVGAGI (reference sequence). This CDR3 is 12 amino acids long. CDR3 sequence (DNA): TGTGCCAGCAGTTACGGACTAGCGGGTCTACAATTC. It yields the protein CASSYGLAGLQF.

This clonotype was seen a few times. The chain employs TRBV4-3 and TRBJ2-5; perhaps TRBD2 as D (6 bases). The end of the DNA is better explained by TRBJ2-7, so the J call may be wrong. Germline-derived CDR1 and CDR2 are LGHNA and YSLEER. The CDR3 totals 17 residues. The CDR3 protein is CASSQGVASGFSYEQYF. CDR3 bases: TGCGCCAGCAGCCAAGGTGTGGCGAGCGGGTTTTCCTACGAGCAGTACTTC.

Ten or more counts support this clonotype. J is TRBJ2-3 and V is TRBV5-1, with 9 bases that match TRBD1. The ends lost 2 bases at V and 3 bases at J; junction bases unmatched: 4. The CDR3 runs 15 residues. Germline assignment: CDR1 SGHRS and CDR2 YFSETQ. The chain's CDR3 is CASSFGTGSTDTQYF. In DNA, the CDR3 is TGCGCCAGCAGCTTCGGGACAGGGTCTACAGATACGCAGTATTTT.

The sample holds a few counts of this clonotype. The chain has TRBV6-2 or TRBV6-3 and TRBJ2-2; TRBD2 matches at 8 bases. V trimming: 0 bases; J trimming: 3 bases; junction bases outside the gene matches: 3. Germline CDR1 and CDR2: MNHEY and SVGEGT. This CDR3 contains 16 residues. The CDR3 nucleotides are TGTGCCAGCAGTTACTCGGGACTAGTAGACACCGGGGAGCTGTTTTTT. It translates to CASSYSGLVDTGELFF.